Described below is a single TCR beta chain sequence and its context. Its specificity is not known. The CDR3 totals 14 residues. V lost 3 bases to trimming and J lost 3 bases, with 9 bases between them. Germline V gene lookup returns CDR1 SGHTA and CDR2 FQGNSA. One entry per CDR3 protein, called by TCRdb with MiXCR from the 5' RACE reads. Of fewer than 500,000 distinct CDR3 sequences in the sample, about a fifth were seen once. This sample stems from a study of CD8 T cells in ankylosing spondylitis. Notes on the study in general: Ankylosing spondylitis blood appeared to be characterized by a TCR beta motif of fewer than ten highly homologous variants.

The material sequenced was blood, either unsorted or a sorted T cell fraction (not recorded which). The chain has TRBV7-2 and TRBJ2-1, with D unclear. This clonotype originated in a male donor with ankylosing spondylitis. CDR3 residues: CASSFIRNYNEQFF. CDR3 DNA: TGTGCCAGCAGCTTTATTCGGAACTACAATGAGCAGTTCTTC.